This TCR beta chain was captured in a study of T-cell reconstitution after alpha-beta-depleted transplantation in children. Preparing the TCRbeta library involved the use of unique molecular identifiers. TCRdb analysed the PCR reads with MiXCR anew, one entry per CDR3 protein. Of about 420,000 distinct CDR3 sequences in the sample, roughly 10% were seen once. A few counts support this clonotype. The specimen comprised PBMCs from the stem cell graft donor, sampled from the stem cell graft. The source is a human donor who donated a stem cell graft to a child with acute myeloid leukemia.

This chain's CDR3 is CSATGQSYEQYF. CDR3 in DNA: TGCAGTGCTACGGGACAGTCCTACGAGCAGTACTTC. The V call is TRBV20-1, the J call TRBJ2-7; 7 nucleotides match TRBD1. Germline CDR1 reads DFQATT; CDR2 reads SNEGSKA (reference sequence). The CDR3 is made up of 12 amino acids. V was clipped by 4 bases and J by 1 base; unmatched bases: 1.